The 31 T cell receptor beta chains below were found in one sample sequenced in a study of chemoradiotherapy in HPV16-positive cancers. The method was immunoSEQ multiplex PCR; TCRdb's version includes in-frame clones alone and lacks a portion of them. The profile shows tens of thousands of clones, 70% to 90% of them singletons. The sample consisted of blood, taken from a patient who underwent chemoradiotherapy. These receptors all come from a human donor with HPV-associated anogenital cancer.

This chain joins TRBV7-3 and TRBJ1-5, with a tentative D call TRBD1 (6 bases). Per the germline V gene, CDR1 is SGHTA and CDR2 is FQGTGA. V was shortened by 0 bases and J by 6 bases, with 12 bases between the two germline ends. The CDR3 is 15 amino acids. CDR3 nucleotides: TGTGCCAGCAGCTTAACGGGGGCGTCCGGTCAGCCCCAGCATTTT. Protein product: CASSLTGASGQPQHF. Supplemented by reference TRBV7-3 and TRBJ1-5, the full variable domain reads GAGVSQTPSNKVTEKGKYVELRCDPISGHTALYWYRQSLGQGPEFLIYFQGTGAADDSGLPNDRFFAVRPEGSVSTLKIQRTERGDSAVYLCASSLTGASGQPQHFGDGTRLSIL.

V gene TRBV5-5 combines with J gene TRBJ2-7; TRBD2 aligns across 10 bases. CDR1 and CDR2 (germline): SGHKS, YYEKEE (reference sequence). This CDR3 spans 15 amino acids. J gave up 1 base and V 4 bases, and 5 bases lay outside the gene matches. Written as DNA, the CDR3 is TGTGCCAGCAGCGTAATTAGCGGGGGGTCCTACGAGCAGTACTTC. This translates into CASSVISGGSYEQYF. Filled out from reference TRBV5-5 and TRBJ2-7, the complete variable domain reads DAGVTQSPTHLIKTRGQQVTLRCSPISGHKSVSWYQQVLGQGPQFIFQYYEKEERGRGNFPDRFSARQFPNYSSELNVNALLLGDSALYLCASSVISGGSYEQYFGPGTRLTVT.

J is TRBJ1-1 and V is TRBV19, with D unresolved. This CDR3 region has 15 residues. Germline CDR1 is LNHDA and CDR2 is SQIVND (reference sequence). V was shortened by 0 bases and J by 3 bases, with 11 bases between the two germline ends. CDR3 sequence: CASSIEGTRDTEAFF. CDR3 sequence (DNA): TGTGCCAGTAGTATAGAGGGAACGAGGGACACTGAAGCTTTCTTT. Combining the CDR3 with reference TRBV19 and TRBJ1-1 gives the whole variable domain DGGITQSPKYLFRKEGQNVTLSCEQNLNHDAMYWYRQDPGQGLRLIYYSQIVNDFQKGDIAEGYSVSREKKESFPLTVTSAQKNPTAFYLCASSIEGTRDTEAFFGQGTRLTVV.

For the CDR3, the DNA is TGTGCCAGTAGTTCCCAGGGGGCAAGCAATCAGCCCCAGCATTTT. Amino acid sequence: CASSSQGASNQPQHF. V and J are TRBV19 and TRBJ1-5; TRBD1 aligns across 8 bases. This CDR3 comprises 15 residues. Germline V gene sequence: CDR1 LNHDA, CDR2 SQIVND (reference sequence). J was trimmed by 1 base and V by 5 bases; bases with no gene match: 4.

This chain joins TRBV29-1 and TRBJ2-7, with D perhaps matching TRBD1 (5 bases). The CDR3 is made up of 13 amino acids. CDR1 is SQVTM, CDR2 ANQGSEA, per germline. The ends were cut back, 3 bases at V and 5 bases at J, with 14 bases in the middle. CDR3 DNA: TGCAGCGTTGAGGCTCCAGGGTTGCACGAGCAGTACTTC. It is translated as CSVEAPGLHEQYF.

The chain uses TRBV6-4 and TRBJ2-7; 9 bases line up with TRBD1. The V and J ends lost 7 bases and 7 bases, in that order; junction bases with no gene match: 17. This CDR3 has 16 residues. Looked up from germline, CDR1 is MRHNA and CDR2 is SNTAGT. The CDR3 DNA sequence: TGTGCCAGCATTTCAACCCGGACAGGGGATCTTTTGGAGCAGTACTTC. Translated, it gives CASISTRTGDLLEQYF.

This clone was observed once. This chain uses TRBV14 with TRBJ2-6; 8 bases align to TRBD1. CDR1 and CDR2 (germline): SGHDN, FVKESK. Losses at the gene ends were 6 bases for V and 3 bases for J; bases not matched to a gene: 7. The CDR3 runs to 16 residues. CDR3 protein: CASSRTGFIGANVLTF. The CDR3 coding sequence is TGTGCCAGCAGTCGGACAGGGTTTATTGGGGCCAACGTCCTGACTTTC. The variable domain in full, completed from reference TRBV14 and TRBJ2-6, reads EAGVTQFPSHSVIEKGQTVTLRCDPISGHDNLYWYRRVMGKEIKFLLHFVKESKQDESGMPNNRFLAERTGGTYSTLKVQPAELEDSGVYFCASSRTGFIGANVLTFGAGSRLTVL.

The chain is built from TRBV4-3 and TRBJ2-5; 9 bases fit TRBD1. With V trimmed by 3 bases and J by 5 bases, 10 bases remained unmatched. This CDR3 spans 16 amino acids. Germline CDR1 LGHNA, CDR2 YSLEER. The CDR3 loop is CASSQGPTGGWETQYF. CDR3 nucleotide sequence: TGCGCCAGCAGCCAGGGGCCAACAGGGGGCTGGGAGACCCAGTACTTC.

The CDR3 region is CASSSGTGRHEQYF. The CDR3 nucleotides read TGTGCCAGCAGCTCCGGGACAGGGCGGCACGAGCAGTACTTC. The V and J genes are TRBV7-2 and TRBJ2-7; TRBD1 agrees at 9 bases. The CDR3 length is 14 residues. The germline V gene encodes CDR1 SGHTA and CDR2 FQGNSA. With V trimmed by 4 bases and J by 5 bases, 6 bases remained unmatched. The full variable domain, in which reference TRBV7-2 and TRBJ2-7 provide the parts outside the CDR3, is GAGVSQSPSNKVTEKGKDVELRCDPISGHTALYWYRQSLGQGLEFLIYFQGNSAPDKSGLPSDRFSAERTGGSVSTLTIQRTQQEDSAVYLCASSSGTGRHEQYFGPGTRLTVT.

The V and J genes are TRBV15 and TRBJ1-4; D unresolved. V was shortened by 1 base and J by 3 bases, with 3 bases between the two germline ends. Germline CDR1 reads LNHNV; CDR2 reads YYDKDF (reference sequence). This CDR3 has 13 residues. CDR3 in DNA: TGTGCCACCAGCAGAGCCGCTAATGAAAAACTGTTTTTT. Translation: CATSRAANEKLFF.

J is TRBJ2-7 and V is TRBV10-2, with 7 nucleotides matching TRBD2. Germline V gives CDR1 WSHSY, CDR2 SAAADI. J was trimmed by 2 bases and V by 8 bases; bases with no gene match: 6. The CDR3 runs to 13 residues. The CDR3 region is CASRASGTYEQYF. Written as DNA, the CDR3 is TGCGCCAGCCGAGCTAGCGGCACCTACGAGCAGTACTTC.

The CDR3 spells CASSQAPGGEQYF. CDR3 nucleotide sequence: TGCGCCAGCAGCCAAGCCCCGGGGGGCGAGCAGTACTTC. This chain uses TRBV4-1 with TRBJ2-5; 7 bases agree with TRBD2. The J call may be wrong; the DNA end is better matched by TRBJ2-7. CDR1 and CDR2 (germline): MGHRA, YSYEKL. The CDR3 has 13 amino acids.

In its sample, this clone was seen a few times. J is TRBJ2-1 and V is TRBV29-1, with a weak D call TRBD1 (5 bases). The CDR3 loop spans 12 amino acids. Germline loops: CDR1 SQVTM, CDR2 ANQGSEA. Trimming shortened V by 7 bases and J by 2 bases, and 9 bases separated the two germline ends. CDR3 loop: CSGRVTYNEQFF. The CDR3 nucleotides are TGCAGCGGCAGGGTTACCTACAATGAGCAGTTCTTC.

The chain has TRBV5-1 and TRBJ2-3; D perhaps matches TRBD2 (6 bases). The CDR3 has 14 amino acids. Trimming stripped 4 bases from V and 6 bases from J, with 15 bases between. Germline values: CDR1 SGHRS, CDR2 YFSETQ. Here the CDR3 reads CASSTAGGVDTQYF. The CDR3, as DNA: TGCGCCAGCAGCACCGCAGGAGGGGTGGATACGCAGTATTTT.

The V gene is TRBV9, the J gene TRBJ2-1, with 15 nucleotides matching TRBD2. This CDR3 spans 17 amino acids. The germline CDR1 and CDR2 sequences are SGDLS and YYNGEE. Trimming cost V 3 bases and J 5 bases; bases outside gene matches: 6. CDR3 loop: CASSGGTSGRIHNEQFF. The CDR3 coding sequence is TGTGCCAGCAGCGGTGGGACTAGCGGGAGGATCCACAATGAGCAGTTCTTC.

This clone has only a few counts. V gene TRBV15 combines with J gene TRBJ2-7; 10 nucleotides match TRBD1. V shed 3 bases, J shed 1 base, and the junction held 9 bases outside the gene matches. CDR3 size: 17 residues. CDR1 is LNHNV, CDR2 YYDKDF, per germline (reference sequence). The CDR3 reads CATSSLSGTGVSYEQYF. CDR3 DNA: TGTGCCACCAGCAGTTTATCCGGGACAGGGGTATCCTACGAGCAGTACTTC. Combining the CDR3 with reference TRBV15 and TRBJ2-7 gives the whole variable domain DAMVIQNPRYQVTQFGKPVTLSCSQTLNHNVMYWYQQKSSQAPKLLFHYYDKDFNNEADTPDNFQSRRPNTSFCFLDIRSPGLGDTAMYLCATSSLSGTGVSYEQYFGPGTRLTVT.

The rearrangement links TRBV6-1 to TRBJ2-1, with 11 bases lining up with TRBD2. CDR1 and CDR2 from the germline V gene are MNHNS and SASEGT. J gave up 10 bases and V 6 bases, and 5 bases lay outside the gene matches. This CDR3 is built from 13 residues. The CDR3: CASRLAGEGEQFF. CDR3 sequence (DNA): TGTGCCAGCAGACTAGCGGGGGAAGGCGAGCAGTTCTTC.

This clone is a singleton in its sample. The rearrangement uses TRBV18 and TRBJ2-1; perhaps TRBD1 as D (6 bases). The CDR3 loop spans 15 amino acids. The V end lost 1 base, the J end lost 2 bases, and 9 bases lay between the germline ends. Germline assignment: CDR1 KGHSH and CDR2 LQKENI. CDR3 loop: CASSPLRTAYNEQFF. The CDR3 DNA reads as TGTGCCAGCTCACCACTCCGGACAGCCTACAATGAGCAGTTCTTC.

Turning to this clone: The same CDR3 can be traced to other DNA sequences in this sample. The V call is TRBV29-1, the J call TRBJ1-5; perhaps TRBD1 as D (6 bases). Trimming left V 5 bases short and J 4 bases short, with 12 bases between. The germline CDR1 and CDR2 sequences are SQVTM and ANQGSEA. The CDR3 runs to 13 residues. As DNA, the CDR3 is TGCAGCGTTCGGGACAACCATAATCAGCCCCAGCATTTT. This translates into CSVRDNHNQPQHF.

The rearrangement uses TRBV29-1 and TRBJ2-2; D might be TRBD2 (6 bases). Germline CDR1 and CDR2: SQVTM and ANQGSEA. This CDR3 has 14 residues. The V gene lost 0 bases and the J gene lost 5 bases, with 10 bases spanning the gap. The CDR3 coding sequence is TGCAGCGTTGAAGATAGTCGGGAGACCGGGGAGCTGTTTTTT. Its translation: CSVEDSRETGELFF.

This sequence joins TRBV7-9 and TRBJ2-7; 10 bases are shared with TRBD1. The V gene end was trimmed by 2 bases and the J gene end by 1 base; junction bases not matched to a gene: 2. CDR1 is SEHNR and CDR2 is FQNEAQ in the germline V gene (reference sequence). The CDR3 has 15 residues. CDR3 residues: CASSLRTGGSYEQYF. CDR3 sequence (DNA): TGTGCCAGCAGCTTACGGACAGGGGGGTCCTACGAGCAGTACTTC.

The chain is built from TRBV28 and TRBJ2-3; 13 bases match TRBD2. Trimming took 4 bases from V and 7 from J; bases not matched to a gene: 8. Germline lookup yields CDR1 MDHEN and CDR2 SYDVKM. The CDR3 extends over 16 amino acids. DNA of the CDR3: TGTGCCAGCAGTTCACCGACTAGCGGGAGGTGGTATACGCAGTATTTT. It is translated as CASSSPTSGRWYTQYF.

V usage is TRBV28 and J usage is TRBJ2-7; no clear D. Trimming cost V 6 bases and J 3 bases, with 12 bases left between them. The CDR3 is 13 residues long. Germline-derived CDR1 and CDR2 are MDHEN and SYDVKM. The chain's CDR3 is CASRSAWGYEQYF. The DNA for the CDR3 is TGTGCCAGCAGGAGCGCATGGGGCTACGAGCAGTACTTC.

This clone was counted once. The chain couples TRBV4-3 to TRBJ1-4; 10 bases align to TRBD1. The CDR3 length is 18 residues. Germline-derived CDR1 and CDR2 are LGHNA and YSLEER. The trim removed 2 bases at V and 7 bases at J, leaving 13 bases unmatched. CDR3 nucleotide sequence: TGCGCCAGCAGCCAAAAGGGGGACTACCGGGACAGGGGTGAAAAACTGTTTTTT. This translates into CASSQKGDYRDRGEKLFF.

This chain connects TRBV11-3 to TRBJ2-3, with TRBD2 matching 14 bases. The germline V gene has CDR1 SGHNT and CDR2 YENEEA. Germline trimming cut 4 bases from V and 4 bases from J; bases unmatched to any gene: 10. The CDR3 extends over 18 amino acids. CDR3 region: CASSSGTAGLAGADTQYF. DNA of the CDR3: TGTGCCAGCAGCTCCGGGACAGCGGGACTAGCGGGAGCAGATACGCAGTATTTT.

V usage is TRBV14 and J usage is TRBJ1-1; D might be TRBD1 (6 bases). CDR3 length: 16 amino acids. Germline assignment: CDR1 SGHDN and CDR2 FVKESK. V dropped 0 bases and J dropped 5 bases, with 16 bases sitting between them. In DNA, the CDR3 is TGTGCCAGCAGCCAAGATCCGACAGGAGGAGGGACTGAAGCTTTCTTT. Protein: CASSQDPTGGGTEAFF. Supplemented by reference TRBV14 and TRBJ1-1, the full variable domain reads EAGVTQFPSHSVIEKGQTVTLRCDPISGHDNLYWYRRVMGKEIKFLLHFVKESKQDESGMPNNRFLAERTGGTYSTLKVQPAELEDSGVYFCASSQDPTGGGTEAFFGQGTRLTVV.

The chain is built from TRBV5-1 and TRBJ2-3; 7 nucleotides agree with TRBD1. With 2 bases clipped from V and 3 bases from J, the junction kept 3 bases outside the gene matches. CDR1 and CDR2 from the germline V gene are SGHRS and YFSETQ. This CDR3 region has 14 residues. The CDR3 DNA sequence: TGCGCCAGCAGCTTACAGGGGACGACAGATACGCAGTATTTT. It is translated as CASSLQGTTDTQYF. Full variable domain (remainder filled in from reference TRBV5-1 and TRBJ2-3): KAGVTQTPRYLIKTRGQQVTLSCSPISGHRSVSWYQQTPGQGLQFLFEYFSETQRNKGNFPGRFSGRQFSNSRSEMNVSTLELGDSALYLCASSLQGTTDTQYFGPGTRLTVL.

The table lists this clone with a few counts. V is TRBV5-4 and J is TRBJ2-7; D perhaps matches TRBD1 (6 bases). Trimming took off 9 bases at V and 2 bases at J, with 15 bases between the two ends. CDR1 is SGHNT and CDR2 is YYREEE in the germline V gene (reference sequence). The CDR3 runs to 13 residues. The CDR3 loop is CAKHPGQTYEQYF. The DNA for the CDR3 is TGTGCCAAACATCCGGGACAAACCTACGAGCAGTACTTC.

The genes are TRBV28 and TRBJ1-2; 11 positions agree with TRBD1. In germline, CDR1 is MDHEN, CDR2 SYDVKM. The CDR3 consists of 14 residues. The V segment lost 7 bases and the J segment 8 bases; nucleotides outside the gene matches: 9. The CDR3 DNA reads TGTGCCAGCAAAGCCGGGACAGGGGGTAGCGGCTACACCTTC. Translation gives CASKAGTGGSGYTF.

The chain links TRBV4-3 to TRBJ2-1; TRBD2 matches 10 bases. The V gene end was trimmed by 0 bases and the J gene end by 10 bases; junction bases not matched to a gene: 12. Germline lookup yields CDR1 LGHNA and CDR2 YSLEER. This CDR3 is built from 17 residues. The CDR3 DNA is TGCGCCAGCAGCCAAGATTGGCCCAGCGGGGGGGCCTGGGAGCAGTTCTTC. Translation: CASSQDWPSGGAWEQFF.

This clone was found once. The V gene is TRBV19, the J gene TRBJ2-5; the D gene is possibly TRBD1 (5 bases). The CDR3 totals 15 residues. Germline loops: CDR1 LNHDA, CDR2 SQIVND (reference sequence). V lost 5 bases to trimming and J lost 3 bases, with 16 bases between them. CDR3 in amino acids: CASSQFMTAKETQYF. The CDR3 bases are TGTGCCAGTAGTCAGTTTATGACAGCGAAAGAGACCCAGTACTTC.